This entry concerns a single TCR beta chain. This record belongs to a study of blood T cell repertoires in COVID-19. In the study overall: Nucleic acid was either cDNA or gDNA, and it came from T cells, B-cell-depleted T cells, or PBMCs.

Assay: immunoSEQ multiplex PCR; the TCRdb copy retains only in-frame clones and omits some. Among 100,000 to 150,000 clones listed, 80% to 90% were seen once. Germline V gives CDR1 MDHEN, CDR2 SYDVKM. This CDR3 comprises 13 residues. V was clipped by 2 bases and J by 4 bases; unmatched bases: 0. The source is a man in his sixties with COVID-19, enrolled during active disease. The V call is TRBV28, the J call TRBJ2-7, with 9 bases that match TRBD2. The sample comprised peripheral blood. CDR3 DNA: TGTGCCAGCAGTTTAACTAGCGGGTACGAGCAGTACTTC. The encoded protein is CASSLTSGYEQYF.